These 8 T cell receptor beta chains were sequenced from one sample in a study of cytotoxic CD8 clonotypes in ibrutinib-treated CLL. Profiled with immunoSEQ multiplex PCR; TCRdb holds only in-frame clones, not every one. The data show fewer than 85,000 clones, 70% to 80% seen once. The source material was PBMCs, sampled after 12 months of ibrutinib treatment. Receptor source: a human donor with chronic lymphocytic leukemia.

The V and J genes are TRBV28 and TRBJ2-5; D call uncertain. The CDR3 length is 12 residues. V was cut by 11 bases and J by 7 bases, with 17 bases left in between. CDR1 MDHEN and CDR2 SYDVKM come from the germline V gene. The CDR3 nucleotides read TGTGCCTCAACGGGCACGTGGGGGACCCAGTACTTC. Translated, it gives CASTGTWGTQYF.

The chain recombines TRBV11-2 with TRBJ2-3; D unclear. Trimming pared 5 bases from V and 6 bases from J, leaving 6 bases between. The germline CDR1 and CDR2 sequences are SGHAT and FQNNGV. The CDR3 length is 11 residues. The CDR3 here is CASSTFDTQYF. The CDR3 nucleotides are TGTGCCAGCAGCACCTTCGATACGCAGTATTTT.

This chain uses TRBV19 with TRBJ1-5; D not resolved. V lost 5 bases to trimming and J lost 6 bases, with 17 bases between them. Germline CDR1 reads LNHDA; CDR2 reads SQIVND (reference sequence). CDR3 length equals 15 residues. The CDR3 region is CASSPNLKAGQPQHF. Here the CDR3 DNA reads TGTGCCAGTAGTCCAAACCTTAAGGCAGGTCAGCCCCAGCATTTT.

The table lists this clone with a few counts. The V gene is TRBV19, the J gene TRBJ2-7; tentatively, D is TRBD2 (5 bases). The CDR3 length is 14 residues. From germline, CDR1 is LNHDA and CDR2 SQIVND (reference sequence). Trimming removed 3 bases at V and 3 bases at J, with 12 bases between. Here the CDR3 DNA reads TGTGCCAGTAGTATCGGGAATCAACACTACGAGCAGTACTTC. As protein: CASSIGNQHYEQYF.

The table lists this clone with a count of one. The rearrangement joins TRBV5-6 to TRBJ2-7; no clear D gene. Trimming removed 1 base at V and 2 bases at J, with 4 bases between. The CDR3 loop spans 12 amino acids. Germline V gives CDR1 SGHDT, CDR2 YYEEEE. CDR3 protein: CASSLTTYEQYF. The CDR3 DNA follows: TGTGCCAGCAGCTTGACCACCTACGAGCAGTACTTC.

This chain uses TRBV6-1 with TRBJ1-1; D is unclear. The CDR3 has 13 residues. The germline V gene has CDR1 MNHNS and CDR2 SASEGT. The V and J ends lost 1 base and 7 bases respectively, with 10 bases between them. The CDR3 DNA reads TGTGCCAGCAGTGAAGGTGCGGTAGGTGAAGCTTTCTTT. It codes for CASSEGAVGEAFF.

The chain recombines TRBV7-2 with TRBJ1-1; no firm D call. V lost 5 bases and J 0 bases, leaving 10 bases between the germline ends. Germline CDR1 SGHTA, CDR2 FQGNSA. The CDR3 length is 14 residues. CDR3 sequence: CASSGSPMNTEAFF. The CDR3 DNA reads TGTGCCAGCAGCGGGAGTCCCATGAACACTGAAGCTTTCTTT.

Details on this clone: Other DNA sequences in the same sample also yield this CDR3. V is TRBV9 and J is TRBJ2-6; D remains unclear. Trimming shortened V by 0 bases and J by 0 bases, and 7 bases separated the two germline ends. There are 16 residues in the CDR3. Germline lookup yields CDR1 SGDLS and CDR2 YYNGEE. The CDR3 loop reads CASSVGGGSGANVLTF. Here the CDR3 DNA reads TGTGCCAGCAGCGTAGGGGGTGGCTCTGGGGCCAACGTCCTGACTTTC.